A selection of T cell receptor beta chains follows, all from one sample in a study of T cell repertoires in cytomegalovirus infection. These receptors lack a known antigen. TCRdb called the reads again in MiXCR, with one record for every CDR3 protein. Of around 43,000 distinct CDR3 sequences in the sample, about 20% were seen once. What was sequenced was PBMCs, sequenced either directly or after in vitro stimulation (not recorded which). These receptors were taken from a human donor in good health (CMV status not recorded). Some clones in this sample may be carry-over from other donors' samples. Both conserved end residues are part of each CDR3. A D gene is named only where the DNA matches it firmly. A row's size may be missing; if present it is once, few, many or a size class.

j_gene	d_gene	abundance	v_gene	CDR3aa	CDR3nt
TRBJ2-3	TRBD2	many	TRBV7-2	CASRMGGAGLTDTQYF	TGTGCCAGCAGAATGGGGGGAGCGGGGTTGACAGATACGCAGTATTTT
TRBJ2-7	TRBD2	many	TRBV7-2	CASGPGLAGDRYSYEQYF	TGTGCCAGCGGTCCGGGACTAGCGGGAGACCGTTACTCCTACGAGCAGTACTTC
TRBJ2-2	TRBD2	many	TRBV7-8	CASSPLAGTNTGELFF	TGTGCCAGCAGCCCATTAGCGGGGACGAACACCGGGGAGCTGTTTTTT
TRBJ2-3	NA	NA	TRBV15	CATSRDFGNTQYF	TGTGCCACCAGCAGAGATTTTGGGAATACGCAGTATTTT
TRBJ2-1	TRBD2	many	TRBV12-3/TRBV12-4	CASTPSGRARNEQFF	TGTGCCAGCACCCCTAGCGGGAGGGCCCGCAATGAGCAGTTCTTC
TRBJ2-1	TRBD2	few	TRBV27	CASRPRGLAGRTMSSYNEQFF	TGTGCCAGCAGACCCCGGGGTTTAGCGGGTAGAACTATGAGCTCCTACAATGAGCAGTTCTTC
TRBJ1-5	TRBD1	NA	TRBV24-1	CAPSGQTNQPQHF	TGTGCCCCATCGGGACAGACTAATCAGCCCCAGCATTTT
TRBJ1-5	NA	few	TRBV5-1	CASSLVPGSNQPQHF	TGCGCCAGCAGCTTGGTCCCGGGGAGCAATCAGCCCCAGCATTTT
TRBJ2-5	TRBD2	many	TRBV5-1	CASSLWAGEVETQYF	TGCGCCAGCAGCTTGTGGGCGGGAGAGGTAGAGACCCAGTACTTC
TRBJ1-1	NA	NA	TRBV7-2	CASSPGPRDTEAFF	TGTGCCAGCAGCCCCGGGCCCCGGGACACTGAAGCTTTCTTT
TRBJ2-5	NA	NA	TRBV6-5	CASSARDEQETQYF	TGTGCCAGCAGTGCCCGGGACGAGCAAGAGACCCAGTACTTC
TRBJ2-7	NA	NA	TRBV14	CASSQELWRGDYEQYF	TGTGCCAGCAGCCAAGAATTGTGGAGGGGAGACTACGAGCAGTACTTC
TRBJ1-5	TRBD1	many	TRBV6-2/TRBV6-3	CASSPLGTGGLSAGNQPQHF	TGTGCCAGCAGCCCTCTCGGGACAGGGGGCCTTTCTGCTGGCAATCAGCCCCAGCATTTT
TRBJ1-1	NA	NA	TRBV19	CASMWGRGNTEAFF	TGTGCCAGTATGTGGGGGAGGGGGAACACTGAAGCTTTCTTT
TRBJ2-7	TRBD2	NA	TRBV6-6	CATGGPYEQYF	TGTGCCACGGGAGGGCCCTACGAGCAGTACTTC
TRBJ1-1	NA	NA	TRBV29-1	CSAAMGVRGTEAFF	TGCAGCGCTGCCATGGGGGTAAGGGGCACTGAAGCTTTCTTT
TRBJ2-1	TRBD1	NA	TRBV7-6	CASSLVGQGDEQFF	TGTGCCAGCAGCTTAGTGGGACAGGGTGATGAGCAGTTCTTC
TRBJ2-3	NA	many	TRBV24-1	CATSDWGPLNTDTQYF	TGTGCCACCAGTGATTGGGGGCCCTTGAACACAGATACGCAGTATTTT
TRBJ2-7	TRBD2	many	TRBV7-2	CASSLWGGGDSYEQYF	TGTGCCAGCAGCTTATGGGGCGGGGGGGACTCCTACGAGCAGTACTTC
TRBJ1-1	NA	few	TRBV2	CASRSLQGWGRVAEAFF	TGTGCCAGCCGCTCTCTTCAGGGTTGGGGTAGGGTCGCTGAAGCTTTCTTT
TRBJ1-2	NA	NA	TRBV6-6	CASSPDILYGYTF	TGTGCCAGCAGCCCAGACATCCTATATGGCTACACCTTC
TRBJ2-7	TRBD2	NA	TRBV29-1	CSVFSGSGYEQYF	TGCAGCGTTTTTAGCGGGAGCGGGTACGAGCAGTACTTC
TRBJ2-5	TRBD2	NA	TRBV5-8	CASSLLAGEEETQYF	TGTGCCAGCAGCTTACTAGCGGGGGAGGAAGAGACCCAGTACTTC
TRBJ2-2	TRBD1	NA	TRBV3-1	CASSQLRDRGTGELFF	TGTGCCAGCAGCCAGCTCCGGGACAGGGGGACCGGGGAGCTGTTTTTT
TRBJ2-5	NA	many	TRBV12-3/TRBV12-4	CASSFGVTQYF	TGTGCCAGCAGTTTTGGGGTGACCCAGTACTTC
TRBJ1-5	NA	many	TRBV12-3/TRBV12-4	CASSLGQGNQPQHF	TGTGCCAGCAGTTTAGGACAGGGCAATCAGCCCCAGCATTTT
TRBJ1-6	TRBD1	NA	TRBV6-1	CASSEQRQGYSPLHF	TGTGCCAGCAGTGAACAGAGACAGGGCTATTCACCCCTCCACTTT
TRBJ1-1	NA	few	TRBV11-2	CASIHGGGNTEAFF	TGTGCCAGCATCCACGGGGGGGGGAACACTGAAGCTTTCTTT
TRBJ2-1	NA	NA	TRBV7-2	CASSSSGGEQFF	TGTGCCAGCAGCTCGAGTGGCGGTGAGCAGTTCTTC
TRBJ1-2	NA	few	TRBV12-3/TRBV12-4	CASSSGSGGYTF	TGTGCCAGCAGTTCAGGGTCGGGTGGCTACACCTTC
TRBJ2-3	NA	many	TRBV7-2	CASSLVSGGVGQYF	TGTGCCAGCAGCTTAGTGTCGGGCGGGGTAGGGCAGTATTTT